This TCR beta chain was profiled in a study of CD8 T cells in ankylosing spondylitis. Whole-study results and caveats: A number of the motif variants had already been described in reactive arthritis synovial fluid and blood.

The germline V and J ends were trimmed by 0 bases and 2 bases, with 11 bases remaining between them. The germline V gene has CDR1 SGDLS and CDR2 YYNGEE. This CDR3 spans 15 amino acids. TCRdb re-analysed the 5' RACE reads in MiXCR, keeping a single row per CDR3 protein. The table lists 35,000 to 50,000 distinct CDR3 sequences, about 3% of them singletons, with 2.5% to 3% in the top ten. This clonotype was counted at least ten times. Its antigen is not known. Sequencing input: blood, either unsorted or a sorted T cell fraction (not recorded which). The V and J genes are TRBV9 and TRBJ2-5; D call uncertain. This sequence originates from a male donor with ankylosing spondylitis or in good health (not recorded which). The CDR3 is CASSVDPRQQETQYF. Here the CDR3 DNA reads TGTGCCAGCAGCGTAGACCCCCGGCAGCAAGAGACCCAGTACTTC. Together with reference TRBV9 and TRBJ2-5, the CDR3 gives the full variable domain: DSGVTQTPKHLITATGQRVTLRCSPRSGDLSVYWYQQSLDQGLQFLIQYYNGEERAKGNILERFSAQQFPDLHSELNLSSLELGDSALYFCASSVDPRQQETQYFGPGTRLLVL.